This entry is about one T cell receptor (beta chain). Its antigen is unknown. This specimen comes from a study of cytomegalovirus exposure and HLA in healthy donors. Study as a whole: Findings of an earlier analysis included roughly 110 million unique TCR beta sequences from 170 million or so T cells.

This CDR3 has 14 residues. Looked up from germline, CDR1 is SGDLS and CDR2 is YYNGEE. V gave up 4 bases and J gave up 4 bases; unmatched junction bases: 1. A multiplex PCR was run with 60 Vbeta primers and 13 Jbeta primers. Assay used: immunoSEQ multiplex PCR; TCRdb lists only in-frame clones, some missing. The data show roughly 62,000 clones, approximately 75% seen once. General study points: TCR association rates varied by HLA locus in a later analysis, with DRB1 highest and HLA-C lowest. HLA allele associations emerged for roughly 16,000 TCR beta sequences in a later analysis, at 0.05 false discovery rate. Productive rates of about 87% or about 30% were seen for most TCR beta V segments in an earlier analysis.

This TCR came from a woman younger than 45 in good health and CMV-seronegative. This rearrangement joins TRBV9 to TRBJ2-3, with 12 bases identical to TRBD2. The sample was PBMCs. The CDR3 sequence is CASSTSGRPDTQYF. CDR3 DNA: TGTGCCAGCAGCACTAGCGGGAGGCCAGATACGCAGTATTTT.